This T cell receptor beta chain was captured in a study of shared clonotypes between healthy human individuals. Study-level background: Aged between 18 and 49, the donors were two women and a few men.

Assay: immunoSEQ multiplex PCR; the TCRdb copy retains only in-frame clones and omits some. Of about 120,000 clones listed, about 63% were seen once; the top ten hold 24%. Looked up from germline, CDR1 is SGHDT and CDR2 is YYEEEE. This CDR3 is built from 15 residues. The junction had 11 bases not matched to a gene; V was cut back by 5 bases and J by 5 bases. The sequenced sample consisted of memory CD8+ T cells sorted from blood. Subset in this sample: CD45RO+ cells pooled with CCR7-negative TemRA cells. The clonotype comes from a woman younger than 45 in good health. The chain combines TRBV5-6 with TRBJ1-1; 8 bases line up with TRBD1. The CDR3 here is CASSSPTGGITEAFF. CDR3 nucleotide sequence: TGTGCCAGCAGTTCCCCCACAGGGGGGATAACTGAAGCTTTCTTT. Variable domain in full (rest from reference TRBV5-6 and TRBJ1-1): DAGVTQSPTHLIKTRGQQVTLRCSPKSGHDTVSWYQQALGQGPQFIFQYYEEEERQRGNFPDRFSGHQFPNYSSELNVNALLLGDSALYLCASSSPTGGITEAFFGQGTRLTVV.